This T cell receptor (beta chain) was captured in a study of control samples from healthy donors and cancer patients. V was clipped by 6 bases and J by 3 bases, with 12 bases between them. The CDR3 has 14 residues. The V gene's germline CDR1 is KGHDR and CDR2 SFDVKD. The repertoire was sequenced with immunoSEQ multiplex PCR; TCRdb's copy has only in-frame clones and lacks some. The table includes 150,000 to 200,000 clones, approximately 94% detected once. The sequence was obtained from a man between 60 and 75 years old with colorectal cancer. Sequenced material: PBMCs. J is TRBJ2-3 and V is TRBV24-1; the D gene is possibly TRBD1 (6 bases). The CDR3: CATSQGLFTDTQYF. The DNA of the CDR3 is TGTGCCACCAGTCAGGGGTTGTTTACAGATACGCAGTATTTT.